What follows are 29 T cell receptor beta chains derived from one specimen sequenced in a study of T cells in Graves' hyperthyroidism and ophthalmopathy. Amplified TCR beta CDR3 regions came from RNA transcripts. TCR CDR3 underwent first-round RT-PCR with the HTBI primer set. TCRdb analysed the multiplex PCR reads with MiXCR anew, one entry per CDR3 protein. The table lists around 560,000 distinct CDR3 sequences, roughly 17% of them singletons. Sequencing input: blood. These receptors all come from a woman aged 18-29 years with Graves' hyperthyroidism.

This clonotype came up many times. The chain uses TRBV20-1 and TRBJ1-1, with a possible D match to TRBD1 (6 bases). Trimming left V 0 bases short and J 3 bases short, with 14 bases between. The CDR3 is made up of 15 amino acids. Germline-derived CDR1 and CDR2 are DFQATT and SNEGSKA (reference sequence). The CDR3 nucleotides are TGCAGTGCTAGAGATGACCGGGGGGCGGACACTGAAGCTTTCTTT. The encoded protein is CSARDDRGADTEAFF.

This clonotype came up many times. The CDR3 DNA reads TGTGCCAGCCTCGGGCAGCTTCCCACCTCTTACACCTTC. This codes for CASLGQLPTSYTF. This rearrangement joins TRBV12-3 or TRBV12-4 to TRBJ1-2; no clear D gene. The CDR3 covers 13 residues. V lost 8 bases, J lost 11 bases, and 21 bases lay in between.

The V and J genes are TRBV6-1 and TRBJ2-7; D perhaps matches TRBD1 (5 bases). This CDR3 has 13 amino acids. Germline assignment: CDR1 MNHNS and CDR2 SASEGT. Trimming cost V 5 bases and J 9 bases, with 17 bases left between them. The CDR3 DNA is TGTGCCAGCAGTCTGACAGAGTCCCATGGGCAGTACTTC. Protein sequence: CASSLTESHGQYF.

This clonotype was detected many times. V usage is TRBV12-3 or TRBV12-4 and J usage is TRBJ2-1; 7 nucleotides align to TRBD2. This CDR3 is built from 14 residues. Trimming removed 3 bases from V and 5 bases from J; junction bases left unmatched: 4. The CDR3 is CASSFKRGNNEQFF. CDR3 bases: TGTGCCAGCAGTTTCAAGCGGGGAAACAATGAGCAGTTCTTC.

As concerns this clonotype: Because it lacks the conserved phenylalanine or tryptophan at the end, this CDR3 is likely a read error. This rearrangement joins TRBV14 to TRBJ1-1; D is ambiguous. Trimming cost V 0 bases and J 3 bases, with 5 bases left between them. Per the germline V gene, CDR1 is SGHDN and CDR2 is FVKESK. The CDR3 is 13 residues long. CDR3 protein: CASSQESYTEAFL. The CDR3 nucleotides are TGTGCCAGCAGCCAAGAATCGTACACTGAAGCTTTCTTA.

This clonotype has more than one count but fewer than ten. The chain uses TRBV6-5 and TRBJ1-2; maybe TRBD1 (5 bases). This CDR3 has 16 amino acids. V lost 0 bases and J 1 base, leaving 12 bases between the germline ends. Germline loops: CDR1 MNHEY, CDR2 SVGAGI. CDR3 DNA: TGTGCCAGCAGTTACTCGACTCAGGGCATTAACTATGGCTACACCTTC. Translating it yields CASSYSTQGINYGYTF.

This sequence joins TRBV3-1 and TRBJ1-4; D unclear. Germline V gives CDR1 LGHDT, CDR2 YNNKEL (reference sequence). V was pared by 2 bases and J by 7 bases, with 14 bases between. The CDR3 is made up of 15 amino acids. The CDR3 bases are TGTGCCAGCAGCCAACCTCCCGGGGAGAGTGAAAAACTGTTTTTT. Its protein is CASSQPPGESEKLFF.

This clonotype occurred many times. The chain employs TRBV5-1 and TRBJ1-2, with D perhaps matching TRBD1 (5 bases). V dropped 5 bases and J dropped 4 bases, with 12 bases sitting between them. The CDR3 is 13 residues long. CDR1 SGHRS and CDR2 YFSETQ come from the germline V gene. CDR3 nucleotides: TGCGCCAGCAGAATAGACAGCAGCTATGGCTACACCTTC. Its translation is CASRIDSSYGYTF.

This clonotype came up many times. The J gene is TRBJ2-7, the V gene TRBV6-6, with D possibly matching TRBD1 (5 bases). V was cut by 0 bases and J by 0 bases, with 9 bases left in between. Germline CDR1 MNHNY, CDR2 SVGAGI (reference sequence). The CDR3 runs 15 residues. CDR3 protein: CASSYSGDSSYEQYF. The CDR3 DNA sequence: TGTGCCAGCAGTTACTCAGGCGACAGCTCCTACGAGCAGTACTTC.

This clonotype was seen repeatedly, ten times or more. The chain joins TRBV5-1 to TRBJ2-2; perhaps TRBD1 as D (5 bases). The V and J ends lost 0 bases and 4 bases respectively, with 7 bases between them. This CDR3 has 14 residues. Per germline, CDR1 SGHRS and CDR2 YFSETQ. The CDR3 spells CASSLGQSTGELFF. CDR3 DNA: TGCGCCAGCAGCTTGGGACAGTCCACCGGGGAGCTGTTTTTT.

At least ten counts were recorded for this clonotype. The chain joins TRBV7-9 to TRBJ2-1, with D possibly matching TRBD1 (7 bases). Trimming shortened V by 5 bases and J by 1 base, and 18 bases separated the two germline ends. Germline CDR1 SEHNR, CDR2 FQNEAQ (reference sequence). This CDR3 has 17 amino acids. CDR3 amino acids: CASSALSGGISYNEQFF. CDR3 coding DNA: TGTGCCAGCAGCGCCCTTTCAGGGGGGATATCCTACAATGAGCAGTTCTTC.

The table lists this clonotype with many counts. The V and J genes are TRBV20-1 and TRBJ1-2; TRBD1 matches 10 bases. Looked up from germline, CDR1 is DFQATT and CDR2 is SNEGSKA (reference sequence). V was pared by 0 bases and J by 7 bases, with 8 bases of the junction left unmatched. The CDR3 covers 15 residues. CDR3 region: CSARDHGTGDSGYTF. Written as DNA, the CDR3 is TGCAGTGCTAGAGATCACGGGACAGGGGATTCTGGCTACACCTTC.

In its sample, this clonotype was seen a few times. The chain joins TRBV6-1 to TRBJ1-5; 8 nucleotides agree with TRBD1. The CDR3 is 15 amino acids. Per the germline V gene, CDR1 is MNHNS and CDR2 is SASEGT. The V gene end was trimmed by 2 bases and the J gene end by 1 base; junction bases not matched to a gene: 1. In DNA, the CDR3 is TGTGCCAGCAGTGAACAGGGGGCGAGCAATCAGCCCCAGCATTTT. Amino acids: CASSEQGASNQPQHF.

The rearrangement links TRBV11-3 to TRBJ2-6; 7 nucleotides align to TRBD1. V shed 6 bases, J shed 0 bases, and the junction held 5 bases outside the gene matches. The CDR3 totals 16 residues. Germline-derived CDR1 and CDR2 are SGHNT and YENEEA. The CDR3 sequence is CASSKQGSSGANVLTF. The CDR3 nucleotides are TGTGCCAGCAGTAAACAGGGGAGCTCTGGGGCCAACGTCCTGACTTTC.

The CDR3 nucleotides are TGCAGCGTTGAAGATAGGAAGGGGACAACCTCTAACTATGGCTACACCTTC. Its translation is CSVEDRKGTTSNYGYTF. The genes are TRBV29-1 and TRBJ1-2; a weak D match, TRBD1 (6 bases). V gave up 0 bases and J gave up 0 bases, with 17 bases separating them. CDR1 is SQVTM and CDR2 is ANQGSEA in the germline V gene. The CDR3 has 17 residues.

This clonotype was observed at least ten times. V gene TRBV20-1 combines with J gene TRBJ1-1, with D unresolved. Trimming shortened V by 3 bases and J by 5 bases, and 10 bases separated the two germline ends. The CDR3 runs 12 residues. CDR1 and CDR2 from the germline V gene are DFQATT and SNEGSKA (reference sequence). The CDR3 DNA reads TGCAGTGCTAGGGAGATGGGGACTGAAGCTTTCTTT. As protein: CSAREMGTEAFF.

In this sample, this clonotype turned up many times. CDR3 sequence reads: CASSIRLTPGGNQPQHF. The CDR3 bases are TGTGCCAGCAGTATTCGACTGACCCCAGGGGGCAATCAGCCCCAGCATTTT. The chain has TRBV2 and TRBJ1-5, with D possibly TRBD1 on 6 matching bases. The CDR3 sequence is 17 residues long. Trimming stripped 5 bases from V and 2 bases from J, with 19 bases between. CDR1 is SNHLY and CDR2 is FYNNEI in the germline V gene.

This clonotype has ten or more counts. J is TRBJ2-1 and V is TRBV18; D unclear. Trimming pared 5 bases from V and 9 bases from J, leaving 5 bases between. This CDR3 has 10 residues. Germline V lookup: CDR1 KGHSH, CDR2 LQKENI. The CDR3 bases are TGTGCCAGCTCAGACGGTGAGCAGTTCTTC. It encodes CASSDGEQFF.

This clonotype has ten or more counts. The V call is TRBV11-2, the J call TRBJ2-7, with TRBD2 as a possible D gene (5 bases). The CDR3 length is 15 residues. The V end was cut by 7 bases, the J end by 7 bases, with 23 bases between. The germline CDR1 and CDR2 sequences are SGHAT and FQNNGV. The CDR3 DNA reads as TGTGCCAGCACCTTCCTGAGTGGGAGTGCGATTGAGCAGTACTTC. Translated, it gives CASTFLSGSAIEQYF.

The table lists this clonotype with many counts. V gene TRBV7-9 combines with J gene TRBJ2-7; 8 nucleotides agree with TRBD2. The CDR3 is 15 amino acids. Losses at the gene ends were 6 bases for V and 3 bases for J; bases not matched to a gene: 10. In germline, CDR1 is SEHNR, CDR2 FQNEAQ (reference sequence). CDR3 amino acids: CASSTTPGGNYEQYF. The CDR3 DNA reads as TGTGCCAGCAGTACCACCCCGGGGGGGAACTACGAGCAGTACTTC.

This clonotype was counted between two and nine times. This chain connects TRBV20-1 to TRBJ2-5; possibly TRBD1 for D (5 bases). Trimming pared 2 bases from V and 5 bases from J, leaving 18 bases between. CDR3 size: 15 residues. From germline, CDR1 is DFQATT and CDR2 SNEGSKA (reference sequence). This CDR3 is CSARPPTALGETQYF. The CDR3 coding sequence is TGCAGTGCTAGACCTCCGACAGCTCTCGGGGAGACCCAGTACTTC.

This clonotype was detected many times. CDR3 in amino acids: CSASARGRDTDTQYF. The CDR3 coding sequence is TGCAGTGCTAGTGCCAGAGGGCGGGACACAGATACGCAGTATTTT. This rearrangement joins TRBV20-1 to TRBJ2-3; D might be TRBD2 (6 bases). Germline CDR1 is DFQATT and CDR2 is SNEGSKA (reference sequence). The ends were cut back, 3 bases at V and 2 bases at J, with 15 bases in the middle. There are 15 residues in the CDR3.

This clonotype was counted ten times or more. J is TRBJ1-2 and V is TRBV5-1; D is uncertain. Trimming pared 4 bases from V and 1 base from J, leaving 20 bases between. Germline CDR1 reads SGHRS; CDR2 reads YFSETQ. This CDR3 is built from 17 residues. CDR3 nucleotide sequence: TGCGCCAGCAGCCGAAGTGAATGGCAGCAAGATAACTATGGCTACACCTTC. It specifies CASSRSEWQQDNYGYTF.

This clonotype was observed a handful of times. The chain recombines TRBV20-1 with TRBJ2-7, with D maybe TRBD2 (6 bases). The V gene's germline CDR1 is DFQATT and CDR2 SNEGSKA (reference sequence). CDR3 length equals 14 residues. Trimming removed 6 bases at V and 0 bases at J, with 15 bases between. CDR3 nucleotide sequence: TGCAGTGCCAGGCAGATTAGCGGCTCCTACGAGCAGTACTTC. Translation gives CSARQISGSYEQYF.

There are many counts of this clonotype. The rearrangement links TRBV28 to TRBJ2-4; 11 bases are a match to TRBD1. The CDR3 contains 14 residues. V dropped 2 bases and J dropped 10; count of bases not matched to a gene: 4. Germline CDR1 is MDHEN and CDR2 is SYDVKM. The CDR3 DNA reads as TGTGCCAGCAGTTTAGGACAGGGGGCTCGAATTCAGTACTTC. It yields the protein CASSLGQGARIQYF.

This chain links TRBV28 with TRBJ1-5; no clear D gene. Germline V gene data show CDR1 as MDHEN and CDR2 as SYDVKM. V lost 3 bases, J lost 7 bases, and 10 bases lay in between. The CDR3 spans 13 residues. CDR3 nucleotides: TGTGCCAGCAGTTTTTACGGTAACCAGCCCCAGCATTTT. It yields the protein CASSFYGNQPQHF.

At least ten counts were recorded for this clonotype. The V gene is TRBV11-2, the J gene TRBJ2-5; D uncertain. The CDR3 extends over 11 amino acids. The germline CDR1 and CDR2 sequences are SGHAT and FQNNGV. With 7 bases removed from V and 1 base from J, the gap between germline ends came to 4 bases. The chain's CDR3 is CASMAQETQYF. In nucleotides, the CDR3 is TGTGCCAGCATGGCCCAAGAGACCCAGTACTTC.

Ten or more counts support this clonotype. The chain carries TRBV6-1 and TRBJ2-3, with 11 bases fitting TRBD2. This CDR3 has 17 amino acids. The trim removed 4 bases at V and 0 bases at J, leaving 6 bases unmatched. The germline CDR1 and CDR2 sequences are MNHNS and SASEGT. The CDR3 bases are TGTGCCAGCAGTGCTTGGAGACTAGCGGGAAGCACAGATACGCAGTATTTT. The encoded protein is CASSAWRLAGSTDTQYF.

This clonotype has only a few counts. The CDR3 here is CASSPLLRAAPRYTF. The CDR3 coding sequence is TGTGCCAGCAGTCCTTTACTCCGGGCCGCTCCCCGCTACACCTTC. The genes are TRBV12-3 or TRBV12-4 and TRBJ1-2; no clear D gene. The CDR3 covers 15 residues. With 5 bases removed from V and 9 bases from J, the gap between germline ends came to 22 bases.